This section outlines one TCR beta chain sequence together with its context. The antigen remains undetermined. Produced via immunoSEQ multiplex PCR; TCRdb's table is partial and in-frame only. The sample records some 40,000 clones, 82% being singletons. This entry comes from a study of CD4 T cells in relation to SARS-CoV-2 and coronaviruses. CDR1 is GTSNPN and CDR2 is SVGIG in the germline V gene (reference sequence). CDR3 size: 13 residues. Trimming removed 2 bases from V and 7 bases from J; junction bases left unmatched: 7. This clonotype was sampled from an adult with COVID-19. The sequenced sample consisted of naive CD4+ T cells from PBMCs, cultured in vitro. The subset here: naive CD4+ T cells isolated by negative enrichment. The V and J genes are TRBV30 and TRBJ1-1; TRBD1 aligns across 7 bases. CDR3 nucleotide sequence: TGTGCCTGGAGTCGAAGAGACAGGGATGAAGCTTTCTTT. Translation: CAWSRRDRDEAFF.